The subject of this entry is one T cell receptor beta chain. Antigen unknown. These data belong to a study of glioma-infiltrating T cells after dendritic cell vaccination. General study results and limits: No direct clonality-survival link was found; a diverse polyclonal response may matter.

Time point reported: after dendritic cell vaccination, including at tumor progression/relapse. Clones were read by immunoSEQ multiplex PCR, and TCRdb kept only the in-frame ones, dropping some. The data show more than 55,000 clones, more than 75% seen once. The V and J ends lost 5 bases and 5 bases, in that order; junction bases with no gene match: 6. The CDR3 is 13 residues long. CDR1 and CDR2 (germline): SGHDN, FVKESK. The clonotype was recovered from a human donor with glioblastoma. The rearrangement uses TRBV14 and TRBJ2-7, with 7 bases matching TRBD2. Sequencing was performed on blood, taken after dendritic cell vaccination. Here the CDR3 reads CASSFWRGNEQYF. The DNA for the CDR3 is TGTGCCAGCAGCTTCTGGCGGGGGAACGAGCAGTACTTC.